This T cell receptor beta chain was captured in a study of T cell repertoires in cytomegalovirus infection. Findings of the study overall: HLA-C-restricted, CMV-specific TCR beta clonotypes were dominant ex vivo. Cumulative frequency of public TCR beta families picked out carriers of CMV plus the relevant HLA.

Concerning this clonotype itself: Its antigen is currently unknown.

Using its own MiXCR run on the reads, TCRdb lists one record per CDR3 protein. This table holds some 800,000 distinct CDR3 sequences, about 30% found once. The CDR3 is 15 amino acids. V dropped 5 bases and J dropped 2 bases, with 14 bases sitting between them. Germline-derived CDR1 and CDR2 are SEHNR and FQNEAQ (reference sequence). V is TRBV7-9 and J is TRBJ2-3, with D perhaps TRBD2 (5 bases). Specimen: cultured CD8+ T cells from PBMCs, collected from culture after CMV antigen stimulation. This sequence was found in a human donor in good health (CMV status not recorded). Some clones in this sample may be carry-over from other donors' samples. The CDR3 here is CASSPRTEATDTQYF. The CDR3 DNA reads TGTGCCAGCAGCCCGAGGACTGAGGCCACAGATACGCAGTATTTT.